Detailed here is one TCR beta chain. This clone was picked up one time. What this receptor recognizes is not known. Within one base of it there is no much larger clone, and no base qualities were kept. Per the publication, the time point label means: before hematopoietic stem cell transplant. PRAID featured prominent immunodeficiency alongside autoinflammation. Before TRB sequencing, T-cell subsets (conventional T cells, CD8+ T cells, regulatory T cells, T follicular helper cells) were sorted. This record comes from a study of stem cell transplantation in POMP-related autoinflammatory disease (dated by TCRdb to about 2021). As for the study more broadly: The study hypothesized that defective thymoproteasomes impair MHC class I-dependent CD8+ T-cell differentiation and positive selection, skewing the TRB repertoire. Prior to transplant, the patients had CD4+ naive T-cell skewing, low CD8+ T-cell proportions, and decreased T-cell cytokine secretion. To find out how POMP deficiency affects T-cell receptor beta repertoire diversity and CDR3 characteristics, high-throughput TRB sequencing was used.

Relative to germline, V is 0 bases shorter and J is 2 bases shorter, with 9 bases between their ends. CDR1 SGHRS and CDR2 YFSETQ were looked up in the germline V gene. From its cysteine to its phenylalanine, the CDR3 spans 14 amino acids. Only CDR3 DNA is held: 42 bases, read in frame from base 1. What the work shows at the level of the full study, not this receptor alone: Across all analyzed T-cell subsets, PRAID patients showed a trend toward higher clonality and lower TRB diversity. Statistical significance for the trend toward lower diversity and increased clonality in PRAID patients was reached only for regulatory T cells. PRAID patients showed a restricted number of unique TRB V-J gene pairings.

Library method: the immunoSEQ multiplex PCR assay. The original methods were these. Repertoire diversity was quantified with Shannon entropy, accounting for clonal size distribution. The Gini-Simpson index (Simpson_1-D) served as the measure of how unequally clonotypes were distributed. Here the immuneACCESS table is served through TCRdb, limited to in-frame sequences with V and J called. Missing clones are a known gap in these copies; in checked studies unresolved V genes cover under half, and the rest lacks a known reason. Clonal size and the V and J genes are those of that table, whereas D and trimming came from the DNA. The sample records tens of thousands of clones, 75% to 85% of which are singletons. Of the sample, around 2.5% falls within the top ten clones.

Specimen: CD4+ T cells from PBMCs, collected before stem cell transplantation. The rearrangement joined TRBV5-1 to TRBJ2-7, with the D gene too uncertain to name. The sequence derives from a human donor with POMP-related autoinflammation and immune dysregulation (PRAID). The encoded CDR3 is CASSLALVTYEQYF. The bases read TGCGCCAGCAGCTTGGCTCTTGTAACCTACGAGCAGTACTTC.